Below are 4 T cell receptor beta chains sequenced from a single sample in a study of T cell changes during pregnancy in multiple sclerosis (dated by TCRdb to about 2019). Libraries were made using the immunoSEQ multiplex PCR assay. As stored in TCRdb, this immuneACCESS dataset retains in-frame rearrangements with V and J assigned. A fraction of the clones does not appear; measured against another copy, unresolved V genes explain less than half of the discrepancy, and the remainder lacks a known reason. This sample is represented by about 49,000 clones; 94% of them were singletons. The ten most abundant clones make up roughly 5.4% of the sample. This specimen was CD8+ T cells from peripheral blood mononuclear cells, taken before pregnancy. Receptor source: a female donor with multiple sclerosis, enrolled in a pregnancy study.

The chain links TRBV4-1 to TRBJ2-7, with D possibly matching TRBD2 (6 bases). The CDR3 consists of 13 residues. In germline, CDR1 is MGHRA, CDR2 YSYEKL. V was clipped by 4 bases and J by 7 bases, with 14 bases between them. Here the CDR3 DNA reads TGCGCCAGCAGCCTAGGAGGGGCGGGGGAGCAGTACTTC. This sequence encodes CASSLGGAGEQYF.

The CDR3 coding sequence is TGTGCCAGCAGCTTTCAAATGGAGCAGTTCTTC. Its protein product is CASSFQMEQFF. The chain is built from TRBV13 and TRBJ2-1; D gene ambiguous. Germline V gives CDR1 PRHDT, CDR2 FYEKMQ (reference sequence). The CDR3 sequence is 11 residues long. V dropped 3 bases and J dropped 10 bases, with 7 bases sitting between them.

The rearrangement uses TRBV5-8 and TRBJ2-1, with TRBD1 matching 8 bases. The CDR3 spans 14 residues. V lost 0 bases and J lost 9; bases outside the gene matches: 5. Germline V gene data show CDR1 as SGHTS and CDR2 as YDEGEE. CDR3 sequence: CASSLVWDRPEQFF. The CDR3 DNA reads as TGTGCCAGCAGCTTGGTTTGGGACAGGCCTGAGCAGTTCTTC.

The chain has TRBV5-1 and TRBJ2-7, with D maybe TRBD1 (5 bases). The ends were cut back, 0 bases at V and 5 bases at J, with 12 bases in the middle. Germline V gives CDR1 SGHRS, CDR2 YFSETQ. CDR3 length: 14 amino acids. The CDR3 loop is CASSLDQGRNEQYF. CDR3 DNA sequence: TGCGCCAGCAGCTTGGATCAGGGCCGGAACGAGCAGTACTTC.